This TCR beta chain came from a study of T cells expressing NK-cell markers. Background on the study: HCMV seropositivity characterized most of the eight sequenced donors, and seronegativity one.

As concerns this clonotype: Its antigen is unidentified.

The length of the CDR3 is 19 residues. CDR1 and CDR2 (germline): SGHAT, FQNNGV. What made the TCR beta cDNA was 5'RACE template switching with UMIs. Using the 5' RACE reads, TCRdb records one entry per CDR3 protein without DNA. The sample table sets out some 110,000 distinct CDR3 sequences. Findings of the study overall: Expanded NKG2C+ T cell clones were not confirmed as HCMV-specific.

The chain uses TRBV11-2 and TRBJ2-1; TCRdb returns TRBD2, unconfirmable since there is no DNA. The specimen was blood T cells: a sorted CD56 or NKG2C T cell subset, CD4+ or CD8+ T cells, or bulk PBMC T cells (not recorded which). The TCR comes from a woman between 18 and 75 years old in good health. The CDR3: CASSPGGAGDLMAYNEQFF.